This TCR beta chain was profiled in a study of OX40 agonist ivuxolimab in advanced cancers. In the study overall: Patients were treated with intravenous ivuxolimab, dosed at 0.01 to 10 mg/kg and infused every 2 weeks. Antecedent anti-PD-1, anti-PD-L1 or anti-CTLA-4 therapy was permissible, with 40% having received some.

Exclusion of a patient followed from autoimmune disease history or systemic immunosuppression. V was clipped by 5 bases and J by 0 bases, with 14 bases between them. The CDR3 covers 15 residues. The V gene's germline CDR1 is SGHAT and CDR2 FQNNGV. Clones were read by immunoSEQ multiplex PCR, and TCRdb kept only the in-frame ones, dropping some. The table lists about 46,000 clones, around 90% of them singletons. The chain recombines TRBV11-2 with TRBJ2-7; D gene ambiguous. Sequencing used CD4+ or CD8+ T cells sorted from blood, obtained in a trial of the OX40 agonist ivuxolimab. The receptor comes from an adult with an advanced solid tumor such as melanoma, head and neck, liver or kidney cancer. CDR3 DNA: TGTGCCAGCAGCGATTGGACCAGGAGCTCCTACGAGCAGTACTTC. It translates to CASSDWTRSSYEQYF.